This T cell receptor beta chain is drawn from a study of T cell responses to AZD1222 COVID-19 vaccine. Study-level results: Baseline serostatus was positive in only six or seven AZD1222 recipients. Sampling captured repertoires only after the peak T cell response. Mostly white British, mostly female donors; authors suggested clonal diversity may be underestimated.

Clones were read by immunoSEQ multiplex PCR, and TCRdb kept only the in-frame ones, dropping some. The sample records about 96,000 clones, approximately 87% being singletons. Note on this clone: Its antigen is unidentified.

The sequence derives from an adult in good health. Sequences were derived from peripheral blood, sampled on day 0 of AZD1222 vaccination.

CDR3 bases: TGTGCCAGCAGCCCCCGCCGGCAGGGGGGCTACGAGCAGTACTTC. This translates into CASSPRRQGGYEQYF. This chain connects TRBV7-8 to TRBJ2-7, with a weak D call TRBD1 (7 bases). This CDR3 has 15 amino acids. V gave up 5 bases and J gave up 3 bases, with 17 bases separating them. Germline assignment: CDR1 SGHVS and CDR2 FQNEAQ.